This T cell receptor beta chain stems from a study of T cell responses to AZD1222 COVID-19 vaccine. Measured with immunoSEQ multiplex PCR; TCRdb has only the in-frame clones, and not every one. Among around 270,000 clones listed, 90% to 95% were seen once. The germline V and J ends were trimmed by 2 bases and 4 bases, with 5 bases remaining between them. The V gene's germline CDR1 is SEHNR and CDR2 FQNEAQ (reference sequence). The CDR3 loop spans 13 amino acids. The V and J genes are TRBV7-9 and TRBJ2-2, with D unresolved. This TCR was sampled from an adult who received the AZD1222 COVID-19 vaccine. The sample in question was peripheral blood, obtained 28 days after the second AZD1222 dose. The CDR3 nucleotides are TGTGCCAGCAGCTTACAGATCACCGGGGAGCTGTTTTTT. It is translated as CASSLQITGELFF.